This T cell receptor (beta chain) was retrieved from a study of OX40 agonist ivuxolimab in advanced cancers. General study points: Some nonresponders additionally presented with little normalized T-cell clonal expansion.

This clone was counted between two and nine times. Its antigen is not known. Sequenced by immunoSEQ multiplex PCR; TCRdb stores in-frame clones only, minus some. This sample has fewer than 70,000 clones; roughly 85% occur once, and the top ten carry approximately 3%. There are 16 residues in the CDR3. The germline V gene encodes CDR1 GTSNPN and CDR2 SVGIG (reference sequence). V gave up 0 bases and J gave up 0 bases, with 11 bases separating them. This clonotype originated in an adult with an advanced solid tumor such as melanoma, head and neck, liver or kidney cancer. Sequencing was performed on CD4+ or CD8+ T cells sorted from blood, taken in a trial of the OX40 agonist ivuxolimab. The V call is TRBV30, the J call TRBJ1-4; D may be TRBD1 (6 bases). CDR3 loop: CAWSVSRTATNEKLFF. The DNA of the CDR3 is TGTGCCTGGAGTGTATCGCGGACAGCAACTAATGAAAAACTGTTTTTT.